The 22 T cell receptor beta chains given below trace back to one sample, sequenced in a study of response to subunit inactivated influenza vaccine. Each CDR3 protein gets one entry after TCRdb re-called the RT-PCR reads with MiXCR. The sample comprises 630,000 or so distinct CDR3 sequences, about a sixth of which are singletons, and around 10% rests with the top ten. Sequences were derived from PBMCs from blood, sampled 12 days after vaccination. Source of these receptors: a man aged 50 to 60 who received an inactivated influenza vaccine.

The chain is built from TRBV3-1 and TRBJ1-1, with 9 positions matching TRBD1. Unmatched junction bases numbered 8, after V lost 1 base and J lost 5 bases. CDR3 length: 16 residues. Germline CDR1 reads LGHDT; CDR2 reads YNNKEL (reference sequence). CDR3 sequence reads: CASSQAFGTGRTEAFF. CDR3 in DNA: TGTGCCAGCAGCCAAGCCTTTGGGACAGGGAGGACTGAAGCTTTCTTT.

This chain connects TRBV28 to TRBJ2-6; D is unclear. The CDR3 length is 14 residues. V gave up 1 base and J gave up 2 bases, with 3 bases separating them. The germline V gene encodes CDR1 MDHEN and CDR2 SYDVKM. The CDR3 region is CASSLLAGANVLTF. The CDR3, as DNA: TGTGCCAGCAGTTTATTAGCTGGGGCCAACGTCCTGACTTTC.

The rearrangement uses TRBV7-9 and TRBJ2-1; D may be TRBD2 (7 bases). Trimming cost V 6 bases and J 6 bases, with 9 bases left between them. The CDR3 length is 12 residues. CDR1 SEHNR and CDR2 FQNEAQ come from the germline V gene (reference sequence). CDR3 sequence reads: CASRGGPNEQFF. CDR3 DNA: TGTGCCAGCAGGGGGGGGCCCAATGAGCAGTTCTTC.

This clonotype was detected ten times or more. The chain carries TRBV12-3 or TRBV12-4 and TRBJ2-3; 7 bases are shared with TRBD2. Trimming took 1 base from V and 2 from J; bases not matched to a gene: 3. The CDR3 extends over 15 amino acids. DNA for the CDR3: TGTGCCAGCAGTTTAGGGGGGGGTCCCACAGATACGCAGTATTTT. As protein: CASSLGGGPTDTQYF.

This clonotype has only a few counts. The CDR3 region is CASSGRTGKNTEAFF. The CDR3 bases are TGTGCCAGCAGCGGGAGGACAGGGAAGAACACTGAAGCTTTCTTT. This sequence joins TRBV5-4 and TRBJ1-1; 8 positions agree with TRBD1. V was pared by 4 bases and J by 1 base, with 6 bases of the junction left unmatched. The CDR3 runs 15 residues. Germline lookup yields CDR1 SGHNT and CDR2 YYREEE (reference sequence).

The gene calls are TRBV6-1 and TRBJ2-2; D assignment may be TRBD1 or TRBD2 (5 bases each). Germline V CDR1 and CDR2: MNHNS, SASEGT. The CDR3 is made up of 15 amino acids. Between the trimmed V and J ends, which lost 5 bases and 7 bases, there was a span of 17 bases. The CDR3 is CASSPSFGTIGELFF. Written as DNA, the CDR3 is TGTGCCAGCAGTCCAAGTTTCGGGACGATCGGGGAGCTGTTTTTT.

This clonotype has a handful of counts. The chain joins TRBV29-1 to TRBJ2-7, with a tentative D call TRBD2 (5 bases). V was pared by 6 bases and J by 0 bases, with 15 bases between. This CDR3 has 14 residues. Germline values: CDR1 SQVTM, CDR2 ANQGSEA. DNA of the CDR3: TGCAGCGTGGTTCCTTCGGGAAGCTCCTACGAGCAGTACTTC. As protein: CSVVPSGSSYEQYF.

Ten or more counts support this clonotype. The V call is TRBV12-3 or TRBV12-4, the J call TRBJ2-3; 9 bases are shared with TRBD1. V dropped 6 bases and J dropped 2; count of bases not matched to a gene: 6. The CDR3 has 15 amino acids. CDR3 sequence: CASSSNRGLTDTQYF. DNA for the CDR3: TGTGCCAGCAGCTCCAACAGGGGGCTCACAGATACGCAGTATTTT.

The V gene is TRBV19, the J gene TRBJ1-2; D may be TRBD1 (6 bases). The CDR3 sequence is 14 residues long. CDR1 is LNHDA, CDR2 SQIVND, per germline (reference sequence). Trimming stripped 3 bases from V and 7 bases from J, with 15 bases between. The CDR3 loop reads CASSMSPPGVGYTF. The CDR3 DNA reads TGTGCCAGTAGTATGTCTCCGCCAGGGGTTGGCTACACCTTC.

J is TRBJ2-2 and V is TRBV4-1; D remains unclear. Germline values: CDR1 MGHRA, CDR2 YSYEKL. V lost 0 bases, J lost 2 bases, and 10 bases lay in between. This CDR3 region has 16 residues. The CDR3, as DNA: TGCGCCAGCAGCCAAGACAAGGGATTCAACACCGGGGAGCTGTTTTTT. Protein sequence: CASSQDKGFNTGELFF.

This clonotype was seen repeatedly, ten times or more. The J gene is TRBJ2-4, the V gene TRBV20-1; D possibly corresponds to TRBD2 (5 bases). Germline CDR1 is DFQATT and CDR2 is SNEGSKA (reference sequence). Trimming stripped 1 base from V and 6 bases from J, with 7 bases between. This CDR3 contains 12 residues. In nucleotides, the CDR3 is TGCAGTGCTAGAGCGGGGTTAAACATTCAGTACTTC. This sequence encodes CSARAGLNIQYF.

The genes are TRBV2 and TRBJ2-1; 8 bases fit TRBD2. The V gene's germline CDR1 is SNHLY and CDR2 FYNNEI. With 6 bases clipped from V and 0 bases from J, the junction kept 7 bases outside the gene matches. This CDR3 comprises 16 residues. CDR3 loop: CASRDKRGTSYNEQFF. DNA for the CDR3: TGTGCCAGCAGGGATAAGCGGGGGACCTCCTACAATGAGCAGTTCTTC.

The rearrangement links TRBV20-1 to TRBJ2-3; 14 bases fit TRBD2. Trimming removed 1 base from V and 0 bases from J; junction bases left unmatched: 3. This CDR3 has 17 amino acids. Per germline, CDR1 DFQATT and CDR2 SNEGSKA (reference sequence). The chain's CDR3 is CSARGGLAGASTDTQYF. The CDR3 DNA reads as TGCAGTGCTAGAGGGGGACTAGCGGGAGCTAGCACAGATACGCAGTATTTT.

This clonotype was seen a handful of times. The CDR3: CASSQDLRDSSYEQYF. The CDR3 DNA reads TGCGCCAGCAGCCAAGATCTCCGGGACAGTTCCTACGAGCAGTACTTC. The V and J genes are TRBV4-3 and TRBJ2-7, with 7 positions matching TRBD1. With 0 bases clipped from V and 1 base from J, the junction kept 6 bases outside the gene matches. This CDR3 has 16 amino acids. The germline gives CDR1 LGHNA, CDR2 YSLEER.

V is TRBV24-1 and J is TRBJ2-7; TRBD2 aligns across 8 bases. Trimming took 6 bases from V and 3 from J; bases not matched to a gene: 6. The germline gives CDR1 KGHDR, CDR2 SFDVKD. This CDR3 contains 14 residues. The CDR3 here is CATSFSLAVYEQYF. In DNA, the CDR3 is TGTGCCACCAGTTTTTCACTAGCGGTCTACGAGCAGTACTTC.

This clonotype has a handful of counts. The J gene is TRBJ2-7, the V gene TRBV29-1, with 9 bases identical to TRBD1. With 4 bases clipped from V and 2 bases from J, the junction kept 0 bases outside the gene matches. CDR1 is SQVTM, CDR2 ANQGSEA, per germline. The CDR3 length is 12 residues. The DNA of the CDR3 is TGCAGCGTTGGACAGGGGGCCTACGAGCAGTACTTC. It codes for CSVGQGAYEQYF.

The CDR3 reads CASSVEPGLTSYEQYF. The CDR3 nucleotides read TGTGCCAGCAGCGTAGAACCAGGGCTAACATCCTACGAGCAGTACTTC. The V and J genes are TRBV9 and TRBJ2-7, with D maybe TRBD1 (5 bases). Germline CDR1 SGDLS, CDR2 YYNGEE. Trimming shortened V by 0 bases and J by 1 base, and 14 bases separated the two germline ends. This CDR3 has 16 residues.

As DNA, the CDR3 is TGTGCCACCAGCAGAGTCGGCAGTCCGTCAGGAAACACCATATATTTT. It translates to CATSRVGSPSGNTIYF. The rearrangement links TRBV15 to TRBJ1-3, with D unresolved. The V and J ends lost 1 base and 4 bases respectively, with 14 bases between them. CDR3 length: 16 residues. Germline assignment: CDR1 LNHNV and CDR2 YYDKDF (reference sequence).

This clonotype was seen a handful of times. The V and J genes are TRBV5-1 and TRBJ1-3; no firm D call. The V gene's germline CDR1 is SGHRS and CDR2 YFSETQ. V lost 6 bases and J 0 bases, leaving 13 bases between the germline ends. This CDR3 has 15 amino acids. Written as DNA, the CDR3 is TGCGCCAGCAAAGTTGACGGAAGCTCTGGAAACACCATATATTTT. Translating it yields CASKVDGSSGNTIYF.

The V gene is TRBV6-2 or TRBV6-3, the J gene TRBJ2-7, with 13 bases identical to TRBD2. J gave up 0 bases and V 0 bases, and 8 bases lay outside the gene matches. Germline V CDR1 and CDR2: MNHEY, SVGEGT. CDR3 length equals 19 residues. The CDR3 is CASSYSPGLAGTYSYEQYF. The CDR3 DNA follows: TGTGCCAGCAGTTACTCACCGGGACTAGCGGGAACTTACTCCTACGAGCAGTACTTC.

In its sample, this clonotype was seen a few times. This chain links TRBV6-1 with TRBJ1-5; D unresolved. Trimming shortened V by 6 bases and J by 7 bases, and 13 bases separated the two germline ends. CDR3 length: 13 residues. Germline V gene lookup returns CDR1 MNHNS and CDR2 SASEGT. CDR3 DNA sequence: TGTGCCAGCAGCCTCTTGGTAGGCCAGCCCCAGCATTTT. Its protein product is CASSLLVGQPQHF.

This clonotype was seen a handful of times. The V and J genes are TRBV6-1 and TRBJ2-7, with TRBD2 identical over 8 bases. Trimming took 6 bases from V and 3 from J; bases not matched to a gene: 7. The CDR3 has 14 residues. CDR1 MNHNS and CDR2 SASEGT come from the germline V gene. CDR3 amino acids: CASRGTAGGYEQYF. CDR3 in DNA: TGTGCCAGCAGAGGGACGGCGGGAGGCTACGAGCAGTACTTC.